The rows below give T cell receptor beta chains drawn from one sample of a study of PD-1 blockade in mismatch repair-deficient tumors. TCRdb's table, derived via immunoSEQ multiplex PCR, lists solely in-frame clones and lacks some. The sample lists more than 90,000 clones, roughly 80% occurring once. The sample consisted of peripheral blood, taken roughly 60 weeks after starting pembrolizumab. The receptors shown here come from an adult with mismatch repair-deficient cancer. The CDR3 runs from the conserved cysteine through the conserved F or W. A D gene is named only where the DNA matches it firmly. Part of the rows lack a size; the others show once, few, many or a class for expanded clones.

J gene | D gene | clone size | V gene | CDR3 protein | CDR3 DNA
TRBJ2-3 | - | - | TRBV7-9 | CASSSGTTDTQYF | TGTGCCAGCAGCTCGGGGACCACAGATACGCAGTATTTT
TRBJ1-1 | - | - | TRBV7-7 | CASSPGPGQGAEAFF | TGTGCTAGCAGCCCGGGGCCTGGGCAGGGAGCTGAAGCTTTCTTT
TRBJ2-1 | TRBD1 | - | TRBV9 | CASSEPTGQPWNEQFF | TGTGCCAGCAGCGAGCCGACGGGACAGCCATGGAATGAGCAGTTCTTC
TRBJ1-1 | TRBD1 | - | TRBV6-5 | CASRRDRDPTEAFF | TGTGCCAGCAGACGGGACAGGGACCCCACTGAAGCTTTCTTT
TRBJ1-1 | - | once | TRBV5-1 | CASSLERGLTSEANTEAFF | TGCGCCAGCAGCTTGGAGCGGGGTCTAACGTCGGAGGCGAACACTGAAGCTTTCTTT
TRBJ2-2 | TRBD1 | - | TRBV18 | CASSLVDRRNLHGELFF | TGTGCCAGCTCACTAGTGGACAGGAGAAACCTTCACGGGGAGCTGTTTTTT
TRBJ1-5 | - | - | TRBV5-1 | CASSASPGGNQPQHF | TGCGCCAGCAGCGCGAGCCCCGGGGGCAATCAGCCCCAGCATTTT
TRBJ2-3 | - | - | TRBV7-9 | CASLRRNTDTQYF | TGTGCCAGCCTAAGACGGAACACAGATACGCAGTATTTT
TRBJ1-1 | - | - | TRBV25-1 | CASSVSGQMNTEAFF | TGTGCCAGCAGTGTCTCGGGACAAATGAACACTGAAGCTTTCTTT
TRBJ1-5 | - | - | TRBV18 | CASSPDYRQTNQPQHF | TGTGCCAGCTCACCAGATTACCGACAGACCAATCAGCCCCAGCATTTT
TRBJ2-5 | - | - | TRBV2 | CASSIQETQYF | TGTGCCAGCAGTATACAAGAGACCCAGTACTTC
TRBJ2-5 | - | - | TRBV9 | CASSVEGETQYF | TGTGCCAGCAGCGTAGAAGGAGAGACCCAGTACTTC
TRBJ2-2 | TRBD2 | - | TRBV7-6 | CASSLAGVSAGELFF | TGTGCCAGCAGCCTAGCGGGAGTATCGGCCGGGGAGCTGTTTTTT